The 9 T cell receptor beta chains given below trace back to one sample, sequenced in a study of response to subunit inactivated influenza vaccine. From the RT-PCR reads, TCRdb called clonotypes with MiXCR, one entry per CDR3 protein. The sample holds about 780,000 distinct CDR3 sequences, about 18% seen once. The source was PBMCs from blood, collected approximately 5 days after vaccination. These receptors were collected from a man aged 50 to 60 who received an inactivated influenza vaccine.

This chain links TRBV5-4 with TRBJ1-1; no reliable D call. Germline loops: CDR1 SGHNT, CDR2 YYREEE (reference sequence). V lost 4 bases and J 7 bases, leaving 11 bases between the germline ends. This CDR3 comprises 12 residues. In DNA, the CDR3 is TGTGCCAGCAGCAGCCCGGGTGGTGAAGCTTTCTTT. Amino acid sequence: CASSSPGGEAFF.

The chain couples TRBV5-4 to TRBJ1-5; the match to TRBD1 covers 7 bases. V lost 0 bases, J lost 0 bases, and 6 bases stayed unmatched. The germline CDR1 and CDR2 sequences are SGHNT and YYREEE (reference sequence). The CDR3 contains 17 residues. The CDR3 protein is CASSLDGGTVSNQPQHF. The CDR3 DNA sequence: TGTGCCAGCAGCTTGGATGGCGGGACAGTTAGCAATCAGCCCCAGCATTTT.

This clonotype was seen more than once but under ten times. This chain links TRBV29-1 with TRBJ1-1; D is undetermined. Trimming pared 7 bases from V and 0 bases from J, leaving 9 bases between. Germline V gene data show CDR1 as SQVTM and CDR2 as ANQGSEA. The length of the CDR3 is 12 residues. The CDR3 DNA follows: TGCAGCGCCCGGGTCTTGAACACTGAAGCTTTCTTT. It translates to CSARVLNTEAFF.

This clonotype was seen at least ten times. The V call is TRBV5-1, the J call TRBJ2-1; D is undetermined. V was cut by 5 bases and J by 4 bases, with 13 bases left in between. Germline V gene sequence: CDR1 SGHRS, CDR2 YFSETQ. The CDR3 extends over 14 amino acids. CDR3 coding DNA: TGCGCCAGCAGTAGTCCCTCGAGGTACAATGAGCAGTTCTTC. Its translation is CASSSPSRYNEQFF.

This chain uses TRBV20-1 with TRBJ2-1; D remains unclear. The CDR3 contains 14 residues. V was cut by 0 bases and J by 6 bases, with 12 bases left in between. The germline V gene has CDR1 DFQATT and CDR2 SNEGSKA (reference sequence). The CDR3 DNA follows: TGCAGTGCTAGAGATCCAGGAGCACGCAATGAGCAGTTCTTC. Protein: CSARDPGARNEQFF.

The table lists this clonotype with a few counts. The genes are TRBV20-1 and TRBJ1-2; tentative D call: TRBD1 (6 bases). CDR3 length: 15 residues. The V end lost 2 bases, the J end lost 4 bases, and 17 bases lay between the germline ends. CDR1 and CDR2 (germline): DFQATT, SNEGSKA (reference sequence). The CDR3 DNA sequence: TGCAGTGCTAGAATGGGTAGGGGGTCGGTCTATGGCTACACCTTC. Protein product: CSARMGRGSVYGYTF.

The chain employs TRBV4-2 and TRBJ2-1, with 8 positions matching TRBD2. Germline V lookup: CDR1 LGHNA, CDR2 YNFKEQ. The junction had 3 bases not matched to a gene; V was cut back by 1 base and J by 7 bases. This CDR3 is built from 14 residues. CDR3 coding DNA: TGTGCCAGCAGCCAAGTATTAGCGGGGAATGAGCAGTTCTTC. This gives the protein CASSQVLAGNEQFF.

This clonotype has a count of ten or more. The chain links TRBV24-1 to TRBJ2-7, with no clear D. Trimming pared 1 base from V and 3 bases from J, leaving 0 bases between. CDR1 and CDR2 (germline): KGHDR, SFDVKD. CDR3 length: 11 amino acids. In DNA, the CDR3 is TGTGCCACCAGTGATTTCTACGAGCAGTACTTC. It codes for CATSDFYEQYF.

A few counts support this clonotype. The chain joins TRBV5-1 to TRBJ1-5; 10 bases agree with TRBD1. After removal of 0 bases from V and 6 bases from J, the junction contained 6 bases not matched to a gene. Germline CDR1 SGHRS, CDR2 YFSETQ. The CDR3 is made up of 16 amino acids. In nucleotides, the CDR3 is TGCGCCAGCAGCTTGGGAGGACAGGGGGATTTTCAGCCCCAGCATTTT. Encoded protein: CASSLGGQGDFQPQHF.